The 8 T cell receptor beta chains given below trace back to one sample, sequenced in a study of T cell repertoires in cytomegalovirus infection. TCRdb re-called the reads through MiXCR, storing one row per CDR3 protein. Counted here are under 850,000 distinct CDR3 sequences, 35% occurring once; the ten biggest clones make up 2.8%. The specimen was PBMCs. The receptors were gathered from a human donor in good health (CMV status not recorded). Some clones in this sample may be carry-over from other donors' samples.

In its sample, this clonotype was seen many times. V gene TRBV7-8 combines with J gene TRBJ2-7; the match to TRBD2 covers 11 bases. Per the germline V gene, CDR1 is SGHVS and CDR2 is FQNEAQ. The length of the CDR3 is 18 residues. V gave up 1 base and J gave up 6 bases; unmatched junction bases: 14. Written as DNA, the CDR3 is TGTGCCAGCAGCTTAGATTTACTAGCGGGGGCCTATAGGGGCGAGCAGTACTTC. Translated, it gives CASSLDLLAGAYRGEQYF.

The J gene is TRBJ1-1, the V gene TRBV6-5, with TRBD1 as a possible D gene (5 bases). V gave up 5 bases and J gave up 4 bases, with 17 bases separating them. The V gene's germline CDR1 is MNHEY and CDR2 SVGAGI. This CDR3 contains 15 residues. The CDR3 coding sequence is TGTGCCAGCAGTCAAGGGGAGGGGTCGGGCACTGAAGCTTTCTTT. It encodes CASSQGEGSGTEAFF.

The CDR3 bases are TGTGCCAGCAGTTTGTTCGAGTCGCCCCGGGAAGCTAACTATGGCTACACCTTC. Translated, it gives CASSLFESPREANYGYTF. The chain employs TRBV28 and TRBJ1-2; D unresolved. The CDR3 length is 18 residues. Trimming cost V 3 bases and J 0 bases, with 20 bases left between them. Germline V CDR1 and CDR2: MDHEN, SYDVKM.

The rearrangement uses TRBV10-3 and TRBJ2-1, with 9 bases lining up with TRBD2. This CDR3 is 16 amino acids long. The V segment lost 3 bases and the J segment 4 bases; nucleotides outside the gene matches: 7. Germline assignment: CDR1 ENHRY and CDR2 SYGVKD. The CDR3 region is CAISDGGAGGYNEQFF. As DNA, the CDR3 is TGTGCCATCAGTGACGGTGGGGCGGGGGGGTACAATGAGCAGTTCTTC.

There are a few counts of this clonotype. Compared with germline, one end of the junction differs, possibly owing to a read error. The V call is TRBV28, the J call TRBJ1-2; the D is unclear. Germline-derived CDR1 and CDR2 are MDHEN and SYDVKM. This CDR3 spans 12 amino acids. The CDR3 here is CASSPPGRRYLF. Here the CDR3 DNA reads TGTGCCAGCAGCCCCCCTGGACGTCGCTACCTTTTC.

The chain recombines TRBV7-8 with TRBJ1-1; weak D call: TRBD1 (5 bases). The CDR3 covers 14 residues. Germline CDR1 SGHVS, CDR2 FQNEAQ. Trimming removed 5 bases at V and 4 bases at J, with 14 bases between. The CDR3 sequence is CASSPSGGTTEAFF. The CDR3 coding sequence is TGTGCCAGCAGCCCAAGTGGGGGTACCACTGAAGCTTTCTTT. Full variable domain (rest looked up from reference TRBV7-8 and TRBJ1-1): GAGVSQSPRYKVAKRGQDVALRCDPISGHVSLFWYQQALGQGPEFLTYFQNEAQLDKSGLPSDRFFAERPEGSVSTLKIQRTQQEDSAVYLCASSPSGGTTEAFFGQGTRLTVV.

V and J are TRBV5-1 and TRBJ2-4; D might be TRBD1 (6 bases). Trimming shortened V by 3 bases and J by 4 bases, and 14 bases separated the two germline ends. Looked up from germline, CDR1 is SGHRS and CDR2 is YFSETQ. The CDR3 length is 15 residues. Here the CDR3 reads CASSSEQGSKNIQYF. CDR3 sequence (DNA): TGCGCCAGCAGCTCGGAACAGGGCTCGAAAAACATTCAGTACTTC.

In DNA form, the CDR3 reads TGTGCCAGTAGTGCAATGTACACTGAAGCTTTCTTT. Its protein product is CASSAMYTEAFF. This chain uses TRBV19 with TRBJ1-1; D is unclear. Germline CDR1 and CDR2: LNHDA and SQIVND (reference sequence). This CDR3 has 12 residues. V lost 5 bases and J 3 bases, leaving 7 bases between the germline ends.